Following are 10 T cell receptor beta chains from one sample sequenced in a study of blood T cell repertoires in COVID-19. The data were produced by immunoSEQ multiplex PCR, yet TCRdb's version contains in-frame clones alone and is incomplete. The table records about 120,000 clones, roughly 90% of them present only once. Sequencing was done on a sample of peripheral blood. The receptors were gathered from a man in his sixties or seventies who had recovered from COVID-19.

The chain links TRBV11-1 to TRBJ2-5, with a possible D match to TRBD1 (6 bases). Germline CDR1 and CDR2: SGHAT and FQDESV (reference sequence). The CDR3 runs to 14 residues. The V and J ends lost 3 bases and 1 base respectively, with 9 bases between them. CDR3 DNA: TGTGCCAGCAGCTTCCGACAGGCCCAAGAGACCCAGTACTTC. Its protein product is CASSFRQAQETQYF.

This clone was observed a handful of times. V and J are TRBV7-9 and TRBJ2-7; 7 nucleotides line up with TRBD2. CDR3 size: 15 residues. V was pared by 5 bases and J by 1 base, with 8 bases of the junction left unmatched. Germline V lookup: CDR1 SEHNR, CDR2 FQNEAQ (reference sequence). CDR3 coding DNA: TGTGCCAGCAGCCCATGGGGGGGAGGGTCCTACGAGCAGTACTTC. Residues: CASSPWGGGSYEQYF.

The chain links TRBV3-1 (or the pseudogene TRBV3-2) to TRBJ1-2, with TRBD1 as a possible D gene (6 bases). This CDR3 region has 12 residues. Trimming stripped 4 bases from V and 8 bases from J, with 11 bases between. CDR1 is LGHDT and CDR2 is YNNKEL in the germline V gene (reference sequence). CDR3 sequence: CASSPQGTGYTF. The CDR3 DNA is TGTGCCAGCAGCCCACAGGGAACCGGCTACACCTTC.

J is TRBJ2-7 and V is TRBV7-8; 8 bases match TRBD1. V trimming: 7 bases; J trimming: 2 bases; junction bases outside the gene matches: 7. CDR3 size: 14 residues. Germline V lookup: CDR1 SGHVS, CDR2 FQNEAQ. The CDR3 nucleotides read TGTGCCAGCACTCTGAGGGACAGGACCTACGAGCAGTACTTC. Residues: CASTLRDRTYEQYF.

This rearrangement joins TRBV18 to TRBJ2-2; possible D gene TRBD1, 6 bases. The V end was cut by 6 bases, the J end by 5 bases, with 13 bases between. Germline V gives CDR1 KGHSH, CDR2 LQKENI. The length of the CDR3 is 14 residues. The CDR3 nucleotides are TGTGCCAGCTCCCTAAACAGGGAGACCGGGGAGCTGTTTTTT. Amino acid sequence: CASSLNRETGELFF.

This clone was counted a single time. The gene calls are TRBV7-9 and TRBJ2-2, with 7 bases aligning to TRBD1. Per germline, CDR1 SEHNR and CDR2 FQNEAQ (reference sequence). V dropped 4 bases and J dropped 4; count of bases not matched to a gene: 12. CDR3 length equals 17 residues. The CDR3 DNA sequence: TGTGCCAGCAGCTCCCGAGGGGGCTTAGCACCCACCGGGGAGCTGTTTTTT. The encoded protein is CASSSRGGLAPTGELFF. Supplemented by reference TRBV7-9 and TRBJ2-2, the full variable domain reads DTGVSQNPRHKITKRGQNVTFRCDPISEHNRLYWYRQTLGQGPEFLTYFQNEAQLEKSRLLSDRFSAERPKGSFSTLEIQRTEQGDSAMYLCASSSRGGLAPTGELFFGEGSRLTVL.

CDR3 in DNA: TGTGCCAGTAGTATACTAAGGGGTGCAACTAATGAAAAACTGTTTTTT. Protein sequence: CASSILRGATNEKLFF. The V and J genes are TRBV19 and TRBJ1-4, with D possibly matching TRBD1 (5 bases). CDR3 size: 16 residues. Trimming pared 2 bases from V and 0 bases from J, leaving 10 bases between. Per the germline V gene, CDR1 is LNHDA and CDR2 is SQIVND (reference sequence). Variable domain in full (rest from reference TRBV19 and TRBJ1-4): DGGITQSPKYLFRKEGQNVTLSCEQNLNHDAMYWYRQDPGQGLRLIYYSQIVNDFQKGDIAEGYSVSREKKESFPLTVTSAQKNPTAFYLCASSILRGATNEKLFFGSGTQLSVL.

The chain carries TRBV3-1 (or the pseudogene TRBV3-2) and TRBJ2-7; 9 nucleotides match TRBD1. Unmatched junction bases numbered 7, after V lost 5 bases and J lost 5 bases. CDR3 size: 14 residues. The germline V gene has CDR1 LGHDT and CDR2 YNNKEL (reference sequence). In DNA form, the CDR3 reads TGTGCCAGCAGCTCCGGGACAGGGCTCCACGAGCAGTACTTC. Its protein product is CASSSGTGLHEQYF.

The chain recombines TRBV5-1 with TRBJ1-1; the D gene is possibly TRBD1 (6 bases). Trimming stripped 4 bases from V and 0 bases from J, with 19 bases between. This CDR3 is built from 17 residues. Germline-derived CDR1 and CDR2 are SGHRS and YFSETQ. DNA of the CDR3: TGCGCCAGCAGCGCGAGATGGACAGCAACCGTGAACACTGAAGCTTTCTTT. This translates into CASSARWTATVNTEAFF. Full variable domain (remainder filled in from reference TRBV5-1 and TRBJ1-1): KAGVTQTPRYLIKTRGQQVTLSCSPISGHRSVSWYQQTPGQGLQFLFEYFSETQRNKGNFPGRFSGRQFSNSRSEMNVSTLELGDSALYLCASSARWTATVNTEAFFGQGTRLTVV.

The CDR3 DNA follows: TGTGCCAGCAGTTACTCTCGGGACTTGAAGACCCAGTACTTC. Its protein product is CASSYSRDLKTQYF. The V call is TRBV6-2 or TRBV6-3, the J call TRBJ2-5; TRBD2 might be the D (6 bases). V was trimmed by 0 bases and J by 6 bases, leaving 11 bases between them. The germline CDR1 and CDR2 sequences are MNHEY and SVGEGT. The CDR3 consists of 14 residues.